Shown below are 13 T cell receptor beta chains from a single sample sequenced in a study of spatial heterogeneity in lung cancer. One entry per CDR3 protein, called by TCRdb with MiXCR from the 5' RACE reads. The data hold under 50,000 distinct CDR3 sequences, with around 5.2% observed a single time. The sample's time point: sample taken at primary tumor resection. Whole RNA was taken from tumor, nontumor lung or frozen PBMC; it was then sequenced unsorted. The sample consisted of PBMCs, taken at surgery. The receptors come from a female donor with early-stage non-small cell lung cancer.

The rearrangement joins TRBV6-1 to TRBJ1-5; D is undetermined. The CDR3 has 13 amino acids. The germline gives CDR1 MNHNS, CDR2 SASEGT. Trimming left V 6 bases short and J 7 bases short, with 13 bases between. CDR3 sequence (DNA): TGTGCCAGCAGCCTTGACGGACGACAGCCCCAGCATTTT. It codes for CASSLDGRQPQHF.

This clonotype has ten or more counts. The V call is TRBV25-1, the J call TRBJ1-4, with a tentative D call TRBD1 (6 bases). Trimming removed 3 bases at V and 7 bases at J, with 15 bases between. CDR1 is MGHDK and CDR2 is SYGVNS in the germline V gene. There are 15 residues in the CDR3. CDR3 DNA sequence: TGTGCCAGCAGTGATTACAGGGAGAAGCGTGAAAAACTGTTTTTT. Protein product: CASSDYREKREKLFF.

In its sample, this clonotype was seen a few times. This chain links TRBV18 with TRBJ1-1; D may be TRBD1 (6 bases). The germline V and J ends were trimmed by 2 bases and 1 base, with 8 bases remaining between them. The length of the CDR3 is 14 residues. Per the germline V gene, CDR1 is KGHSH and CDR2 is LQKENI. CDR3 in DNA: TGTGCCAGCTCACCAGGGGGCAGGAACACTGAAGCTTTCTTT. It yields the protein CASSPGGRNTEAFF.

This clonotype came up many times. The chain uses TRBV5-1 and TRBJ2-2, with D possibly matching TRBD1 (6 bases). CDR3 length: 14 residues. V was pared by 4 bases and J by 1 base, with 8 bases between. Germline values: CDR1 SGHRS, CDR2 YFSETQ. The CDR3 reads CASSGGQNTGELFF. CDR3 nucleotides: TGCGCCAGCAGCGGGGGACAGAACACCGGGGAGCTGTTTTTT.

This clonotype has a count of ten or more. V gene TRBV5-5 combines with J gene TRBJ2-1; tentative D call: TRBD1 (5 bases). CDR3 size: 12 residues. Trimming took 2 bases from V and 8 from J, leaving 8 bases between them. Germline V gene sequence: CDR1 SGHKS, CDR2 YYEKEE (reference sequence). The DNA of the CDR3 is TGTGCCAGCAGCTTTACCAGGGATGAGCAGTTCTTC. Its translation is CASSFTRDEQFF. The whole variable domain, filled in from reference TRBV5-5 and TRBJ2-1, reads DAGVTQSPTHLIKTRGQQVTLRCSPISGHKSVSWYQQVLGQGPQFIFQYYEKEERGRGNFPDRFSARQFPNYSSELNVNALLLGDSALYLCASSFTRDEQFFGPGTRLTVL.

J is TRBJ2-5 and V is TRBV7-3; D might be TRBD1 (5 bases). This CDR3 spans 17 amino acids. Germline V gene lookup returns CDR1 SGHTA and CDR2 FQGTGA. The ends were cut back, 2 bases at V and 2 bases at J, with 18 bases in the middle. The CDR3 loop reads CASSLQPDRLAQETQYF. CDR3 nucleotides: TGTGCCAGCAGCTTACAACCCGACAGACTTGCTCAAGAGACCCAGTACTTC.

At least ten counts were recorded for this clonotype. The V and J genes are TRBV3-1 and TRBJ2-3; D gene unclear. Trimming stripped 2 bases from V and 4 bases from J, with 13 bases between. The CDR3 sequence is 15 residues long. Germline values: CDR1 LGHDT, CDR2 YNNKEL (reference sequence). The CDR3 DNA follows: TGTGCCAGCAGCCAACAGCATCGTTTGTCAGATACGCAGTATTTT. The encoded protein is CASSQQHRLSDTQYF.

By proportion, this clonotype is medium-sized. The chain joins TRBV20-1 to TRBJ1-5, with TRBD1 matching 8 bases. The CDR3 consists of 15 residues. Looked up from germline, CDR1 is DFQATT and CDR2 is SNEGSKA (reference sequence). Losses at the gene ends were 6 bases for V and 2 bases for J; bases not matched to a gene: 9. The CDR3 loop is CSAGLDRGRNQPQHF. The CDR3 DNA sequence: TGCAGTGCCGGTCTCGACAGGGGCCGCAATCAGCCCCAGCATTTT.

This clonotype occurred many times. CDR3 sequence: CASSSEGVMNTEAFF. The CDR3 DNA is TGCGCCAGCAGCTCAGAGGGGGTCATGAACACTGAAGCTTTCTTT. The V call is TRBV5-1, the J call TRBJ1-1, with D maybe TRBD1 (6 bases). This CDR3 comprises 15 residues. Germline V gene data show CDR1 as SGHRS and CDR2 as YFSETQ. Trimming took 3 bases from V and 0 from J, leaving 12 bases between them.

This clonotype was seen ten or more times. The chain couples TRBV4-3 to TRBJ1-1; D gene unclear. The CDR3 runs 13 residues. Germline CDR1 is LGHNA and CDR2 is YSLEER. The V end was cut by 1 base, the J end by 5 bases, with 8 bases between. The CDR3 protein is CASSQVVGTEAFF. CDR3 nucleotides: TGCGCCAGCAGCCAAGTTGTGGGGACTGAAGCTTTCTTT.

This clonotype showed up many times. The J gene is TRBJ1-4, the V gene TRBV7-9; TRBD1 might be the D (5 bases). The CDR3 loop spans 14 amino acids. In germline, CDR1 is SEHNR, CDR2 FQNEAQ (reference sequence). Trimming cost V 2 bases and J 7 bases, with 11 bases left between them. The CDR3: CASSLRDVGEKLFF. The CDR3 DNA reads as TGTGCCAGCAGCTTACGGGACGTCGGTGAAAAACTGTTTTTT.

This clonotype has at least ten counts. The chain carries TRBV11-2 and TRBJ2-2; maybe TRBD2 (6 bases). Germline V gives CDR1 SGHAT, CDR2 FQNNGV. The CDR3 contains 17 residues. V lost 0 bases and J 6 bases, leaving 17 bases between the germline ends. CDR3 nucleotide sequence: TGTGCCAGCAGCTTAGACGGACTACGCGGTGTGGCCGGGGAGCTGTTTTTT. Translating it yields CASSLDGLRGVAGELFF.

There are a few counts of this clonotype. The rearrangement uses TRBV20-1 and TRBJ1-1, with D maybe TRBD1 (5 bases). V lost 3 bases and J lost 2, with 16 bases in between. The germline CDR1 and CDR2 sequences are DFQATT and SNEGSKA (reference sequence). This CDR3 has 15 residues. The DNA of the CDR3 is TGCAGTGCTAGGCCGAGGGGATGGGGTAACACTGAAGCTTTCTTT. Translating gives CSARPRGWGNTEAFF.